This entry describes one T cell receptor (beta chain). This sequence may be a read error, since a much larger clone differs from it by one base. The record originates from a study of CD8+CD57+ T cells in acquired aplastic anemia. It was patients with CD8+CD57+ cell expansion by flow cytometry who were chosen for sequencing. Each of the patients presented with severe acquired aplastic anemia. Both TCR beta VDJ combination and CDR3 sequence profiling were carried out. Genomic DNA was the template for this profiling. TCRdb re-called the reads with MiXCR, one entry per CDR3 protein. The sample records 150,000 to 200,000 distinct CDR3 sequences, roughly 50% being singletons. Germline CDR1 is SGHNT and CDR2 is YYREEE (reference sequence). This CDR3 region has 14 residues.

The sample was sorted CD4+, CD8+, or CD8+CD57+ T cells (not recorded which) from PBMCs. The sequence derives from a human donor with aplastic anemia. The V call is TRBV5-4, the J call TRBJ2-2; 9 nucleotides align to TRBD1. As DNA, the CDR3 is TGTGCCTGCAGCCGGGACAGGGTAACCGGGGAGCTGTTTTTT. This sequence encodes CACSRDRVTGELFF. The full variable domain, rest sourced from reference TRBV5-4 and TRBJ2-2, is ETGVTQSPTHLIKTRGQQVTLRCSSQSGHNTVSWYQQALGQGPQFIFQYYREEENGRGNFPPRFSGLQFPNYSSELNVNALELDDSALYLCACSRDRVTGELFFGEGSRLTVL.